The rows below give T cell receptor beta chains drawn from one sample of a study of shared clonotypes between healthy human individuals. Profiling relied on immunoSEQ multiplex PCR, and the TCRdb table lists in-frame clones only, not all of them. The repertoire includes about 2,200,000 clones, roughly 91% of them detected once, and around 1.7% sits in the top ten. Sequencing input: naive CD8+ T cells from PBMCs. Receptor source: a man younger than 35 in good health. Some clones in this sample may be carry-over from other donors' samples. Each CDR3 is given with its conserved first and last residue. D genes are given only for firm matches. Size tells how often a clone was seen (once, few, many) or the class of an expanded clone, and some rows leave it out.

j_call v_call clone_size d_call cdr3_aa cdr3_nt
TRBJ2-4 TRBV9 once NA CASSEAEDIQYF TGTGCCAGCAGCGAAGCAGAGGACATTCAGTACTTC
TRBJ2-6 TRBV27 NA NA CASSSYIYPGAAWAGANVLTF TGTGCCAGCAGTTCCTACATCTACCCGGGCGCTGCGTGGGCTGGGGCCAACGTCCTGACTTTC
TRBJ2-7 TRBV7-8 NA TRBD2 CASSPDSGRANEQYF TGTGCCAGCAGCCCAGATAGCGGGAGGGCTAACGAGCAGTACTTC
TRBJ1-1 TRBV5-1 few NA CASSYGTEAFF TGCGCCAGCAGCTACGGCACTGAAGCTTTCTTT
TRBJ2-1 TRBV27 NA NA CASTSTLYNEQFF TGTGCCAGCACCTCGACTCTCTACAATGAGCAGTTCTTC
TRBJ2-7 TRBV11-2 NA NA CASSSTGVGAYEQYF TGTGCCAGCAGCTCTACGGGGGTTGGCGCCTACGAGCAGTACTTC
TRBJ2-7 TRBV27 NA TRBD1 CASSLSPGQGLYEQYF TGTGCCAGCAGTTTAAGCCCCGGACAGGGTTTGTACGAGCAGTACTTC
TRBJ1-1 TRBV28 NA NA CASSFRPTNTEAFF TGTGCCAGCAGTTTCCGGCCTACGAACACTGAAGCTTTCTTT
TRBJ1-4 TRBV11-2 NA TRBD1 CASSGRQGVNEKLFF TGTGCCAGCAGCGGAAGACAGGGAGTGAATGAAAAACTGTTTTTT
TRBJ2-7 TRBV6-5 NA NA CASSSGRYYEQYF TGTGCCAGCAGTTCAGGGCGCTACTACGAGCAGTACTTC
TRBJ2-3 TRBV7-3 NA NA CASSLTGGFTDTQYF TGTGCCAGCAGCTTAACGGGTGGATTCACAGATACGCAGTATTTT
TRBJ2-1 TRBV27 NA TRBD2 CASSILAGALFDEQFF TGTGCCAGCAGTATCCTAGCGGGGGCCCTTTTCGATGAGCAGTTCTTC
TRBJ2-7 TRBV27 NA TRBD2 CASSLGVGTSGRREQYF TGTGCCAGCAGTTTAGGGGTCGGGACTAGCGGGAGGAGGGAGCAGTACTTC
TRBJ2-1 TRBV5-1 NA TRBD2 CASSPRGRAYGYNEQFF TGCGCCAGCAGCCCCCGGGGGAGGGCCTATGGATACAATGAGCAGTTCTTC
TRBJ1-2 TRBV6-5 NA NA CASSPWGYGDGYTF TGTGCCAGCAGCCCTTGGGGTTACGGCGATGGCTACACCTTC
TRBJ2-7 TRBV28 NA TRBD1 CASSQTGGPSYEQYF TGTGCCAGCAGTCAAACAGGGGGCCCCTCCTACGAGCAGTACTTC
TRBJ2-3 TRBV7-9 NA NA CASSSPGVRTTDTQYF TGTGCCAGCAGCTCCCCAGGGGTCCGGACGACAGATACGCAGTATTTT
TRBJ2-7 TRBV5-8 NA NA CASSVQGSYEQYF TGTGCCAGCAGCGTACAGGGTTCCTACGAGCAGTACTTC